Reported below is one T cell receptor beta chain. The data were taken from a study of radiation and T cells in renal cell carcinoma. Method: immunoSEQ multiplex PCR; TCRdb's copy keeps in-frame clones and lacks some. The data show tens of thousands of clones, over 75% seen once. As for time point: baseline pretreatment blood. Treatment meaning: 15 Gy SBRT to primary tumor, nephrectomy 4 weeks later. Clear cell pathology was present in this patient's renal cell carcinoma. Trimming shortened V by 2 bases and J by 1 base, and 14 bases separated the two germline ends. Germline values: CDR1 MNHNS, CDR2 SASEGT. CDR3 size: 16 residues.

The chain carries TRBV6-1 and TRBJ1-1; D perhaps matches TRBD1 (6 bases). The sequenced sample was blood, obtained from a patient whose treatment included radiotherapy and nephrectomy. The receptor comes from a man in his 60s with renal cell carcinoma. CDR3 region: CASSETLGGANTEAFF. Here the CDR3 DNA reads TGTGCCAGCAGTGAAACCCTTGGGGGGGCGAACACTGAAGCTTTCTTT.